Shown below are 3 T cell receptor beta chains from a single sample sequenced in a study of blood T cell repertoires in COVID-19. Sequencing was performed with immunoSEQ multiplex PCR; in TCRdb, only in-frame clones are kept and a portion is missing. Among 95,000 to 100,000 clones, roughly nine tenths were seen once, and the ten largest hold roughly 17%. Material for sequencing was peripheral blood. These receptors all stem from a man aged 45 to 65 with acute or convalescent COVID-19.

The V call is TRBV10-3, the J call TRBJ2-1, with D tentatively TRBD1 (6 bases). V was shortened by 8 bases and J by 5 bases, with 16 bases between the two germline ends. Germline V gene data show CDR1 as ENHRY and CDR2 as SYGVKD. This CDR3 has 14 amino acids. The CDR3 loop reads CAIGDRSLNNEQFF. The CDR3 DNA follows: TGTGCCATCGGAGACAGGTCTCTCAACAATGAGCAGTTCTTC.

The gene calls are TRBV11-1 and TRBJ1-1; TRBD1 agrees at 8 bases. There are 12 residues in the CDR3. Germline CDR1 and CDR2: SGHAT and FQDESV (reference sequence). V gave up 6 bases and J gave up 5 bases; unmatched junction bases: 2. Written as DNA, the CDR3 is TGTGCCAGCAGACAGGGGGTAACTGAAGCTTTCTTT. Translation gives CASRQGVTEAFF.

The rearrangement uses TRBV6-2 or TRBV6-3 and TRBJ1-1; D is possibly TRBD1 (6 bases). The V end was cut by 4 bases, the J end by 0 bases, with 18 bases between. Germline CDR1 is MNHEY and CDR2 is SVGEGT. The CDR3 runs 17 residues. The CDR3, as DNA: TGTGCCAGCAGTTGGGCATCGATGACAGGAGTGAACACTGAAGCTTTCTTT. Amino acids: CASSWASMTGVNTEAFF.